This T cell receptor (beta chain) was profiled in a study of cytomegalovirus exposure and HLA in healthy donors (dated by TCRdb to 2017 to 2019). In the study overall: According to a later analysis, one platform produced both the 120 validation repertoires and the 670 or so repertoires of the first cohort. High-throughput TCR immunosequencing, statistical association of individual TCRs with disease status, and machine learning were combined to predict cytomegalovirus infection status. The aim of the study was to test whether cataloging public T cell receptors could identify signatures of past pathogen exposure. Besides the first cohort of 500 to 700 subjects, a separate validation cohort made up of 120 different subjects was used. The investigation overall reported the following: In vitro tests confirmed that three of the cytomegalovirus-associated TCR beta chains recognize cytomegalovirus antigens. Cytomegalovirus status was reported to be diagnosed by the classifier with high specificity and sensitivity in both the original and validation cohorts. It was suggested by the authors that the approach could potentially be generalized to other disease states and immunological phenotypes. Across donors, most TCR sequences were observed very rarely, whereas some public TCRs were present in many individuals. Of the cluster scores, 90% to 95% were above 0 in a later analysis, which found that TCRs clustered in the first cohort also tended to co-occur in the approximately 120 validation repertoires. The validation cohort had no HLA typing available for a later analysis, so co-occurrence within that cohort was assessed over all 120 or so repertoires. A total of 150 or so TCR beta chains were listed by the study as associated with cytomegalovirus.

The donors belonged to the validation cohort of 90 to 150 subjects, which was separate from the roughly 670-subject first cohort. V loses 2 bases of germline sequence and J loses 5 bases, and the interval between the two ends is 13 bases. Including cysteine and phenylalanine, the CDR3 has 14 amino acids. The CDR3 DNA has 42 bases and is translated from base 1. The germline V gene supplies CDR1 KGHSH and CDR2 LQKENI. Library preparation used the immunoSEQ multiplex PCR assay. The paper's data handling went like this. A statistical classification framework was built for diagnosing cytomegalovirus status from the catalog of TCR beta chain sequences. TCRdb retrieved this table from immuneACCESS and kept in-frame rearrangements only. Not all clones are present; in checked studies, unresolved V genes account for under half, and no reason is known for the remainder. That table gives V, J and clone size, and the DNA gave D and trimming. The sample table records around 180,000 clones; around 88% of these occur just once. The ten most abundant clones make up more than 1.1% of the sample.

On this clone: Its recognized antigen is unknown. Base qualities are not provided; no much larger clone lies one nucleotide away.

Sequenced material: PBMCs. This sequence was found in a woman aged 18-29 years in good health and CMV-seronegative. The rearrangement combines TRBV18 with TRBJ2-7; D gene: possibly TRBD1, on 5 matching bases. This receptor carries the CDR3 CASSPMQDTHEQYF. The nucleotides are TGTGCCAGCTCACCAATGCAGGACACGCACGAGCAGTACTTC.